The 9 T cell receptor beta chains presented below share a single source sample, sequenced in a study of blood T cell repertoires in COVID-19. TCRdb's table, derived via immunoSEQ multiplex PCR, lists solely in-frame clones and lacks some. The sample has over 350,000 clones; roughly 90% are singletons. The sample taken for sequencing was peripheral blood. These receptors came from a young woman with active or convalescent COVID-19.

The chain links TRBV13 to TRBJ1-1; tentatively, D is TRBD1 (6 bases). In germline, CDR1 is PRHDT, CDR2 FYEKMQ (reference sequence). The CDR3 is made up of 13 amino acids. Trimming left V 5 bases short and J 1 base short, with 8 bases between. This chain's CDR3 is CASSVTGNTEAFF. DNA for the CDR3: TGTGCCAGCAGCGTGACAGGGAACACTGAAGCTTTCTTT.

In nucleotides, the CDR3 is TGCGCCAGCAGCATCAGACGGGGGGCCGCTGAAGCTTTCTTT. Protein product: CASSIRRGAAEAFF. J is TRBJ1-1 and V is TRBV5-1; the D gene is possibly TRBD1 (6 bases). The CDR3 contains 14 residues. Deletions cut 4 bases from V and 6 bases from J, with 16 bases between. Germline lookup yields CDR1 SGHRS and CDR2 YFSETQ. Complete variable domain (other parts from reference TRBV5-1 and TRBJ1-1): KAGVTQTPRYLIKTRGQQVTLSCSPISGHRSVSWYQQTPGQGLQFLFEYFSETQRNKGNFPGRFSGRQFSNSRSEMNVSTLELGDSALYLCASSIRRGAAEAFFGQGTRLTVV.

The CDR3: CAISESVAEASYNEQFF. CDR3 coding DNA: TGTGCCATCAGTGAGTCGGTCGCTGAAGCGAGTTACAATGAGCAGTTCTTC. V is TRBV10-3 and J is TRBJ2-1; D gene ambiguous. V was pared by 0 bases and J by 4 bases, with 16 bases between. CDR3 length: 17 amino acids. From germline, CDR1 is ENHRY and CDR2 SYGVKD.

The CDR3 loop is CASSTSRDFNEKLFF. In DNA form, the CDR3 reads TGTGCCAGTAGTACAAGCCGGGACTTTAATGAAAAACTGTTTTTT. The rearrangement uses TRBV19 and TRBJ1-4, with a weak D call TRBD1 (5 bases). Trimming removed 4 bases at V and 4 bases at J, with 13 bases between. The CDR3 is made up of 15 amino acids. Per the germline V gene, CDR1 is LNHDA and CDR2 is SQIVND (reference sequence).

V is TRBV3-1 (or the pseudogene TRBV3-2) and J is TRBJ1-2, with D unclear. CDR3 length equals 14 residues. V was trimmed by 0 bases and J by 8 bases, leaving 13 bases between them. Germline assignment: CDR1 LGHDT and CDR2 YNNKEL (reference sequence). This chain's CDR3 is CASSQDDIFPGYTF. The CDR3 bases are TGTGCCAGCAGCCAAGACGACATTTTCCCCGGCTACACCTTC.

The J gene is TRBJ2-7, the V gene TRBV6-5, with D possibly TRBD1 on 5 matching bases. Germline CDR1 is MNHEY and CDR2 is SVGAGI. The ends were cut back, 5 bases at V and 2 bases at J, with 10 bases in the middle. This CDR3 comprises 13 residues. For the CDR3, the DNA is TGTGCCAGCAGTAACAGGTTCCCCTACGAGCAGTACTTC. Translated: CASSNRFPYEQYF.

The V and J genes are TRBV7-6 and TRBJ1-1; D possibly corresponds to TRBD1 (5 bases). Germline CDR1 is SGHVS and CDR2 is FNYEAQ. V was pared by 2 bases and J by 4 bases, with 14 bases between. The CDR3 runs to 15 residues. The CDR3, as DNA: TGTGCCAGCAGCTTAAAAGACGGGGGGGGCACTGAAGCTTTCTTT. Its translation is CASSLKDGGGTEAFF.

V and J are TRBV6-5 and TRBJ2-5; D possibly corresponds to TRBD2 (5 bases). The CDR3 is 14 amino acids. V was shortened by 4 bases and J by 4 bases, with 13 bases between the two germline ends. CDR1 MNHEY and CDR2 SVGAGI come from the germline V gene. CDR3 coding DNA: TGTGCCAGCAGTTTACTGGTTGAGGGAGAGACCCAGTACTTC. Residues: CASSLLVEGETQYF.

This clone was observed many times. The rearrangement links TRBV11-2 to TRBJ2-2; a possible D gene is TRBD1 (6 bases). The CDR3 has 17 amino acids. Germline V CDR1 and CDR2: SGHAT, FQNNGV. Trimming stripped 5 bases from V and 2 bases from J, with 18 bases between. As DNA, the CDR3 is TGTGCCAGCAGCGATGGGACATGGCAGGCCAACACCGGGGAGCTGTTTTTT. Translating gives CASSDGTWQANTGELFF.